This T cell receptor beta chain originates from a study of blood T cell repertoires in COVID-19. Authors' processing steps: Amplifying reference gene primers gave estimates of nucleated cell counts. TCRdb keeps only in-frame clones here, not all; method: immunoSEQ multiplex PCR. For V, J and clone size, that table is used; D and trimming come from the DNA. In the table there are about 250,000 clones, 86% of which are singletons. Cohort placement rested on clinical history that participants reported themselves. For recovered donors of Cohort 3, there were two negative PCRs, clearance, or symptom resolution. Germline CDR1 reads SGHDT; CDR2 reads YYEEEE. CDR3 length: 14 residues. Germline trimming cut 4 bases from V and 3 bases from J; bases unmatched to any gene: 6.

Sequenced: PBMCs or T cells enriched from blood (not recorded which). The chain carries TRBV5-6 and TRBJ2-7; 8 nucleotides match TRBD1. The receptor was isolated from a man aged 40-49 years who had recovered from COVID-19. The CDR3 DNA follows: TGTGCCAGCAGCCGGGGACAGGTATTCTACGAGCAGTACTTC. The encoded protein is CASSRGQVFYEQYF.